One and the same sample provided the 19 T cell receptor beta chains below, sequenced in a study of early T cells in non-severe SARS-CoV-2 infection. TCRdb re-derived calls from the 5' RACE reads in MiXCR, one entry per CDR3 protein. Seen here are 40,000 to 60,000 distinct CDR3 sequences, around 6.5% observed once, and the top ten hold approximately 2.6%. This material consisted of whole blood, taken at baseline. Receptors were obtained from an adult who was a healthcare worker with PCR-confirmed SARS-CoV-2 infection or an uninfected control (not recorded which).

The J gene is TRBJ2-7, the V gene TRBV29-1; tentatively, D is TRBD1 (6 bases). The CDR3 has 13 amino acids. CDR1 and CDR2 (germline): SQVTM, ANQGSEA. V was pared by 2 bases and J by 5 bases, with 13 bases between. CDR3 nucleotide sequence: TGCAGCGTTGAACCCGAAACAGGGAACGAGCAGTACTTC. It encodes CSVEPETGNEQYF.

The sample holds many counts of this clonotype. The CDR3 DNA follows: TGTGCCAGCAGTGAAGGACTAGCGGGGACAGATACGCAGTATTTT. It specifies CASSEGLAGTDTQYF. The chain couples TRBV28 to TRBJ2-3, with 12 bases lining up with TRBD2. Trimming cost V 5 bases and J 3 bases; bases outside gene matches: 3. The CDR3 spans 15 residues. Per the germline V gene, CDR1 is MDHEN and CDR2 is SYDVKM.

This clonotype was seen only a few times. This chain connects TRBV10-3 to TRBJ1-5, with D possibly matching TRBD1 (5 bases). This CDR3 spans 14 amino acids. With 8 bases removed from V and 4 bases from J, the gap between germline ends came to 15 bases. Germline V CDR1 and CDR2: ENHRY, SYGVKD. CDR3 in amino acids: CAIGGRAANQPQHF. The DNA of the CDR3 is TGTGCCATCGGGGGTAGGGCAGCGAATCAGCCCCAGCATTTT.

This clonotype was seen many times. The J gene is TRBJ2-7, the V gene TRBV5-1, with 10 bases matching TRBD2. V lost 4 bases, J lost 7 bases, and 14 bases stayed unmatched. Germline V gives CDR1 SGHRS, CDR2 YFSETQ. The CDR3 is 16 amino acids. CDR3 in DNA: TGCGCCAGCAGCCTCCCACATACTAGCGGGACTTCAGAGCAGTACTTC. Its protein product is CASSLPHTSGTSEQYF.

This clonotype was counted at least ten times. V gene TRBV2 combines with J gene TRBJ2-5; 10 bases match TRBD1. The CDR3 has 14 amino acids. CDR1 is SNHLY and CDR2 is FYNNEI in the germline V gene. Germline trimming cut 10 bases from V and 4 bases from J; bases unmatched to any gene: 9. The CDR3 DNA is TGTGCCACCAAGGCAGGGACAGGGGTAGAGACCCAGTACTTC. It is translated as CATKAGTGVETQYF.

This clonotype was recorded many times. The gene calls are TRBV5-5 and TRBJ1-5; 9 positions agree with TRBD1. The length of the CDR3 is 15 residues. Trimming cost V 5 bases and J 1 base; bases outside gene matches: 4. CDR1 and CDR2 (germline): SGHKS, YYEKEE (reference sequence). Written as DNA, the CDR3 is TGTGCCAGCAGTCTACAGGGGGCAAGCAATCAGCCCCAGCATTTT. As protein: CASSLQGASNQPQHF.

V gene TRBV29-1 combines with J gene TRBJ2-1, with D perhaps matching TRBD2 (6 bases). Trimming pared 3 bases from V and 5 bases from J, leaving 17 bases between. This CDR3 spans 15 amino acids. Germline CDR1 reads SQVTM; CDR2 reads ANQGSEA. For the CDR3, the DNA is TGCAGCGTTGATTTCAGGCGGGGAGCCGACAATGAGCAGTTCTTC. Residues: CSVDFRRGADNEQFF.

This clonotype was seen a handful of times. The chain combines TRBV19 with TRBJ2-5, with 10 bases identical to TRBD1. Trimming removed 7 bases from V and 4 bases from J; junction bases left unmatched: 6. The CDR3 contains 14 residues. CDR1 is LNHDA and CDR2 is SQIVND in the germline V gene (reference sequence). CDR3 sequence reads: CASKDRGGRETQYF. CDR3 nucleotide sequence: TGTGCCAGTAAGGACAGGGGGGGAAGAGAGACCCAGTACTTC. The complete variable domain, with remaining parts taken from reference TRBV19 and TRBJ2-5, reads DGGITQSPKYLFRKEGQNVTLSCEQNLNHDAMYWYRQDPGQGLRLIYYSQIVNDFQKGDIAEGYSVSREKKESFPLTVTSAQKNPTAFYLCASKDRGGRETQYFGPGTRLLVL.

The rearrangement joins TRBV20-1 to TRBJ2-3; 11 nucleotides align to TRBD2. The CDR3 is 16 amino acids. Per the germline V gene, CDR1 is DFQATT and CDR2 is SNEGSKA (reference sequence). V was pared by 6 bases and J by 1 base, with 9 bases of the junction left unmatched. CDR3 amino acids: CSAPNPTSGGTDTQYF. The CDR3 DNA is TGCAGTGCCCCTAACCCGACTAGCGGGGGCACAGATACGCAGTATTTT.

Many counts were recorded for this clonotype. J is TRBJ2-1 and V is TRBV6-4, with TRBD1 matching over 9 bases. The CDR3 is 15 residues long. V shed 0 bases and J 6 bases; nucleotides not matched to a gene: 3. From germline, CDR1 is MRHNA and CDR2 SNTAGT. This CDR3 reads CASSDSETGGNEQFF. In nucleotides, the CDR3 is TGTGCCAGCAGTGACTCGGAGACAGGGGGCAATGAGCAGTTCTTC.

This clonotype was recorded at least ten times. The chain is built from TRBV11-3 and TRBJ2-1, with a tentative D call TRBD1 (5 bases). V dropped 5 bases and J dropped 0 bases, with 11 bases sitting between them. Germline values: CDR1 SGHNT, CDR2 YENEEA. The CDR3 totals 15 residues. CDR3: CASSERTSSYNEQFF. CDR3 bases: TGTGCCAGCAGCGAGAGGACAAGCTCCTACAATGAGCAGTTCTTC.

The table lists this clonotype with many counts. The chain links TRBV20-1 to TRBJ2-7; 7 nucleotides match TRBD2. Germline V gene sequence: CDR1 DFQATT, CDR2 SNEGSKA (reference sequence). CDR3 length: 17 amino acids. V was clipped by 0 bases and J by 0 bases; unmatched bases: 11. The CDR3 spells CSARDLQGGTSSYEQYF. The CDR3 DNA sequence: TGCAGTGCTAGAGATCTCCAGGGAGGGACGAGCTCCTACGAGCAGTACTTC.

This clonotype was detected ten times or more. The gene calls are TRBV7-2 and TRBJ2-3; 9 bases fit TRBD1. The CDR3 runs 15 residues. V lost 4 bases to trimming and J lost 2 bases; unmatched junction nucleotides: 4. The germline V gene has CDR1 SGHTA and CDR2 FQGNSA. In DNA form, the CDR3 reads TGTGCCAGCAGCTCCCGGACAGGGGTCACAGATACGCAGTATTTT. Its translation: CASSSRTGVTDTQYF.

This clonotype was observed a handful of times. Just one base apart from a much larger clone, this may be a read error. The chain carries TRBV6-5 and TRBJ2-1, with a tentative D call TRBD2 (6 bases). The germline V gene encodes CDR1 MNHEY and CDR2 SVGAGI. The CDR3 has 16 amino acids. Trimming removed 5 bases at V and 3 bases at J, with 17 bases between. CDR3 region: CASSQARLVGYNEQFF. The CDR3 DNA is TGTGCCAGCAGTCAAGCCAGACTAGTGGGCTACAATGAGCAGTTCTTC.

By sample fraction, this clonotype is medium-sized. The chain couples TRBV7-6 to TRBJ2-1, with TRBD2 matching over 12 bases. The CDR3 consists of 15 residues. The junction had 2 bases not matched to a gene; V was cut back by 5 bases and J by 3 bases. Per germline, CDR1 SGHVS and CDR2 FNYEAQ. The DNA for the CDR3 is TGTGCCAGCAGCCCACTAGCGGGAGGCTACAATGAGCAGTTCTTC. Amino acids: CASSPLAGGYNEQFF.

This clonotype was found many times. The chain uses TRBV29-1 and TRBJ2-3; 7 bases are shared with TRBD2. Germline-derived CDR1 and CDR2 are SQVTM and ANQGSEA. J was trimmed by 1 base and V by 4 bases; bases with no gene match: 5. The CDR3 has 14 residues. CDR3: CSVGLAYGTDTQYF. CDR3 sequence (DNA): TGCAGCGTTGGACTAGCATATGGCACAGATACGCAGTATTTT.

This clonotype was recorded at least ten times. The gene calls are TRBV29-1 and TRBJ1-2; D remains ambiguous. Trimming removed 4 bases from V and 0 bases from J, with 18 bases in between. Germline loops: CDR1 SQVTM, CDR2 ANQGSEA. The CDR3 consists of 16 residues. Here the CDR3 reads CSVGGGRPITNYGYTF. The CDR3 coding sequence is TGCAGCGTTGGCGGCGGCAGACCAATAACTAACTATGGCTACACCTTC.

This clonotype was seen many times. The V gene is TRBV20-1, the J gene TRBJ2-3; TRBD2 matches 9 bases. CDR1 is DFQATT, CDR2 SNEGSKA, per germline (reference sequence). V shed 5 bases and J 0 bases; nucleotides not matched to a gene: 6. This CDR3 is built from 15 residues. The CDR3 coding sequence is TGCAGTGCTGCGGGACTAGCAGCAAGCACAGATACGCAGTATTTT. Translation gives CSAAGLAASTDTQYF.

The sample holds many counts of this clonotype. The chain uses TRBV5-1 and TRBJ2-4, with 8 bases matching TRBD1. With V trimmed by 4 bases and J by 6 bases, 9 bases remained unmatched. There are 15 residues in the CDR3. Per germline, CDR1 SGHRS and CDR2 YFSETQ. CDR3 amino acids: CASSLDRGPANIQYF. CDR3 nucleotides: TGCGCCAGCAGCCTAGACAGGGGTCCGGCAAACATTCAGTACTTC.